This TCR beta chain comes out of a study of a mutant IDH1 vaccine in newly diagnosed glioma (dated by TCRdb to about 2021). Regarding the complete study: Patients were given eight vaccinations, in weeks 1, 3, 5, 7, 11, 15, 19 and 23, which matched visits V03 through V10. In the chemotherapy-containing groups, vaccination started alongside temozolomide cycles, whereas in patients who had radiotherapy alone it started 4-6 weeks after radiotherapy. Of the approximately 35 treated patients, approximately 62% were male and around 40% were female, and the mean age was 40.4 years. Before enrollment, most patients had been given radiochemotherapy with temozolomide as standard therapy, while the rest had received either radiotherapy alone or temozolomide alone. Peripheral blood was collected at six visits: V03 (baseline), V05, V07, V10, V12 and V13. For exploratory analyses, longitudinal TCRB deep sequencing was carried out in approximately 25 treated patients wherever samples were available. Results the study describes overall, beyond this receptor: Across multiple MHC alleles, vaccine-induced immune responses were seen in more than 80% of patients. The authors noted that analyses of patient blood samples could not be reproduced because of sample limitations. No apparent relationship was observed between pseudoprogression and alterations in the top peripheral T cell clonotypes detected by TCRB sequencing. PBMC samples for TCRB deep sequencing were selected based on availability.

Library creation used the immunoSEQ multiplex PCR assay. Following the manufacturer's protocol, the hsTCRB Kit was used to amplify rearranged TCR beta chain sequences. Sequencing of TCRB libraries was carried out on an Illumina MiSeq. Under the source paper's analysis protocol: The proprietary platform of the kit vendor was used for demultiplexing, trimming and gene mapping. The immuneACCESS repertoire file appears here via TCRdb, limited to in-frame rearrangements. These files lack a portion of the clones; in checked studies, under half of the deficit traces to unresolved V genes, and the cause of the others is not known. V, J and clone size are those of that table, while D and trimming were read from the DNA. This sample gives some 80,000 clones in total; 85% of them show up just once. The ten most abundant clones make up 0.75% to 0.95% of the sample. Trimming takes 4 bases from V and 8 bases from J, and the germline ends sit 12 bases apart. The CDR3 holds 13 amino acids from the cysteine to the phenylalanine. Only CDR3 DNA is held: 39 bases, read in frame from base 1. From a lookup of the germline V gene, CDR1 and CDR2 are SQVTM and ANQGSEA.

In the case of this clone: Which antigen it targets is not known. No base-level quality is on record; no much larger clone is a single base apart.

What this sample's time point label stands for: week 23, last vaccination. A 20-mer mutant IDH1 peptide at 300 micrograms in Montanide made up each vaccine dose, which was injected subcutaneously together with topical imiquimod. Donors had newly diagnosed WHO grade 3 or 4 IDH1-mutant astrocytomas with loss of nuclear ATRX. The samples were drawn from NOA16, a multicentre, single-arm, open-label phase I trial in Germany that tested a mutant IDH1 peptide vaccine in humans for the first time. Genomic DNA for TCRB sequencing was isolated from EDTA blood with the DNeasy Blood and Tissue Kit. Sequenced here: PBMCs, sampled from a glioma patient whose treatment included an IDH1 peptide vaccine. Recombination joined TRBV29-1 with TRBJ1-6, with no confidently assigned D gene. This clonotype was sampled from a woman between 45 and 65 years old with glioma. This receptor has the CDR3 CSVGGSRDSPLHF. The nucleotide sequence is given as TGCAGCGTTGGAGGGTCGAGGGATTCACCCCTCCACTTT.